One and the same sample provided the 14 T cell receptor beta chains below, sequenced in a study of cytotoxic CD8 clonotypes in ibrutinib-treated CLL. Repertoires were generated with immunoSEQ multiplex PCR, while TCRdb's copy carries only in-frame clones and drops some. The sample includes approximately 340,000 clones, 67% seen only once; the top ten take 5% to 6.5%. The sample in question was PBMCs, obtained after 36 months of ibrutinib treatment. The receptors shown here come from a human donor with chronic lymphocytic leukemia.

This sequence joins TRBV4-1 and TRBJ2-2; D might be TRBD1 (5 bases). The CDR3 covers 16 residues. Germline lookup yields CDR1 MGHRA and CDR2 YSYEKL. V lost 2 bases and J lost 0, with 10 bases in between. CDR3 residues: CASSQLPTANTGELFF. As DNA, the CDR3 is TGCGCCAGCAGCCAACTACCGACAGCGAACACCGGGGAGCTGTTTTTT.

The V gene is TRBV7-2, the J gene TRBJ2-7; D uncertain. Trimming pared 3 bases from V and 6 bases from J, leaving 12 bases between. In germline, CDR1 is SGHTA, CDR2 FQGNSA. CDR3 length: 13 residues. CDR3 protein: CASSLVQRGEQYF. The CDR3 DNA follows: TGTGCCAGCAGCTTGGTCCAGCGAGGCGAGCAGTACTTC.

This sequence joins TRBV2 and TRBJ2-7; 8 nucleotides line up with TRBD1. This CDR3 is 13 amino acids long. Trimming at V came to 4 bases and at J to 4 bases, leaving 3 bases not matched to a gene. The germline V gene has CDR1 SNHLY and CDR2 FYNNEI. CDR3 DNA sequence: TGTGCCAGCAGTGGGGACAGGCTTTACGAGCAGTACTTC. Translated, it gives CASSGDRLYEQYF.

The V call is TRBV19, the J call TRBJ1-2; TRBD1 matches at 8 bases. Germline-derived CDR1 and CDR2 are LNHDA and SQIVND (reference sequence). V trimming: 4 bases; J trimming: 6 bases; junction bases outside the gene matches: 10. The CDR3 runs 15 residues. The CDR3 sequence is CASSTPGQGRDGYTF. Here the CDR3 DNA reads TGTGCCAGTAGTACCCCCGGACAGGGAAGAGATGGCTACACCTTC. Supplemented by reference TRBV19 and TRBJ1-2, the full variable domain reads DGGITQSPKYLFRKEGQNVTLSCEQNLNHDAMYWYRQDPGQGLRLIYYSQIVNDFQKGDIAEGYSVSREKKESFPLTVTSAQKNPTAFYLCASSTPGQGRDGYTFGSGTRLTVV.

This clone was counted between two and nine times. This chain links TRBV9 with TRBJ1-2; TRBD1 is a possible D gene (6 bases). Trimming removed 0 bases at V and 3 bases at J, with 9 bases between. CDR3 length equals 14 residues. Germline lookup yields CDR1 SGDLS and CDR2 YYNGEE. The CDR3 nucleotides read TGTGCCAGCAGCGTAGACAGGGCAGACTATGGCTACACCTTC. Translated: CASSVDRADYGYTF.

The chain carries TRBV29-1 and TRBJ2-1, with D possibly TRBD2 on 5 matching bases. The germline V gene encodes CDR1 SQVTM and CDR2 ANQGSEA. The CDR3 is 14 amino acids. V was clipped by 0 bases and J by 6 bases, with 12 bases between them. The CDR3 DNA reads TGCAGCGTTGAAGATCAGGTTGCGGGCAATGAGCAGTTCTTC. It codes for CSVEDQVAGNEQFF.

Regarding this clone: A much larger clone differs from this one at a single base, so this may be a read error. The gene calls are TRBV7-3 and TRBJ2-2; no firm D call. The germline gives CDR1 SGHTA, CDR2 FQGTGA. The CDR3 extends over 12 amino acids. The V end was cut by 2 bases, the J end by 6 bases, with 4 bases between. CDR3 DNA: TGTGCCAGCAGCTTAGGGGCCGGGGAGCTGTTTTTT. Protein product: CASSLGAGELFF. Drawing the rest from reference TRBV7-3 and TRBJ2-2, the complete variable domain is GAGVSQTPSNKVTEKGKYVELRCDPISGHTALYWYRQSLGQGPEFLIYFQGTGAADDSGLPNDRFFAVRPEGSVSTLKIQRTERGDSAVYLCASSLGAGELFFGEGSRLTVL.

This rearrangement joins TRBV9 to TRBJ2-7; TRBD1 aligns across 12 bases. This CDR3 is built from 15 residues. The germline V gene has CDR1 SGDLS and CDR2 YYNGEE. The V gene end was trimmed by 4 bases and the J gene end by 6 bases; junction bases not matched to a gene: 8. The DNA for the CDR3 is TGTGCCAGCAGCCCGAGGGACAGGGGGCTCGGCGAGCAGTACTTC. Protein product: CASSPRDRGLGEQYF. Full variable domain (outside the CDR3, taken from reference TRBV9 and TRBJ2-7): DSGVTQTPKHLITATGQRVTLRCSPRSGDLSVYWYQQSLDQGLQFLIQYYNGEERAKGNILERFSAQQFPDLHSELNLSSLELGDSALYFCASSPRDRGLGEQYFGPGTRLTVT.

This clone was counted a few times. CDR3 coding DNA: TGCGCCAGCAGCTTGGGATCGGGACTAGCGTTGGGATACAATGAGCAGTTCTTC. Translating it yields CASSLGSGLALGYNEQFF. The gene calls are TRBV5-1 and TRBJ2-1; 10 bases match TRBD2. The CDR3 is 18 residues long. J gave up 4 bases and V 0 bases, and 10 bases lay outside the gene matches. Germline-derived CDR1 and CDR2 are SGHRS and YFSETQ.

The chain has TRBV5-1 and TRBJ2-7; D assignment may be TRBD1 or TRBD2 (5 bases each). With 2 bases removed from V and 2 bases from J, the gap between germline ends came to 11 bases. The germline CDR1 and CDR2 sequences are SGHRS and YFSETQ. The length of the CDR3 is 14 residues. DNA for the CDR3: TGCGCCAGCAGCTTTTCAGAGGGGACCTACGAGCAGTACTTC. Protein: CASSFSEGTYEQYF.

The J gene is TRBJ2-7, the V gene TRBV7-6, with 8 bases lining up with TRBD2. The CDR3 is 15 amino acids. Germline-derived CDR1 and CDR2 are SGHVS and FNYEAQ. J gave up 2 bases and V 1 base, and 4 bases lay outside the gene matches. In DNA, the CDR3 is TGTGCCAGCAGCTTAGGCATAGCGGGACCCTACGAGCAGTACTTC. As protein: CASSLGIAGPYEQYF.

This clone was counted only a few times. The rearrangement links TRBV4-1 to TRBJ1-5; D not certain. The CDR3 is 14 residues long. Germline V gene data show CDR1 as MGHRA and CDR2 as YSYEKL. V was shortened by 0 bases and J by 6 bases, with 9 bases between the two germline ends. The CDR3 sequence is CASSQERLGQPQHF. CDR3 coding DNA: TGCGCCAGCAGCCAAGAACGTTTGGGTCAGCCCCAGCATTTT.

J is TRBJ2-1 and V is TRBV13; D might be TRBD1 or TRBD2, each matching 5 bases. The CDR3 has 12 residues. Deletions cut 1 base from V and 9 bases from J, with 7 bases between. Germline V gene sequence: CDR1 PRHDT, CDR2 FYEKMQ (reference sequence). This CDR3 is CASSLAGGEQFF. Written as DNA, the CDR3 is TGTGCCAGCAGCTTAGCTGGGGGTGAGCAGTTCTTC. The full variable domain, in which reference TRBV13 and TRBJ2-1 provide the parts outside the CDR3, is AAGVIQSPRHLIKEKRETATLKCYPIPRHDTVYWYQQGPGQDPQFLISFYEKMQSDKGSIPDRFSAQQFSDYHSELNMSSLELGDSALYFCASSLAGGEQFFGPGTRLTVL.

This chain links TRBV29-1 with TRBJ2-7; 7 bases fit TRBD1. V gave up 5 bases and J gave up 3 bases; unmatched junction bases: 13. The CDR3 has 15 residues. Germline-derived CDR1 and CDR2 are SQVTM and ANQGSEA. CDR3 residues: CSVWNHKGQSYEQYF. The CDR3 DNA reads as TGCAGCGTTTGGAACCACAAGGGACAGAGCTACGAGCAGTACTTC.